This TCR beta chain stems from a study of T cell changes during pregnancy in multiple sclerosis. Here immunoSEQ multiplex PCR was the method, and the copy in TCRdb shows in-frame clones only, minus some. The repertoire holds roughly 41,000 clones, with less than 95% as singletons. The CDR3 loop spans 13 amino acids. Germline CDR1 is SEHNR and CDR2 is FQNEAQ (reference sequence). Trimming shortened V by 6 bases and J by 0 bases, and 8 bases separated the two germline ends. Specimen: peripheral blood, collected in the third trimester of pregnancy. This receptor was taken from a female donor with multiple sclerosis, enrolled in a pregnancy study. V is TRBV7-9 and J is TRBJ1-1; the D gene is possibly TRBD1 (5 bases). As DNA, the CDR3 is TGTGCCAGCAGTCCGACAGTGAACACTGAAGCTTTCTTT. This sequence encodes CASSPTVNTEAFF.